Sequencing of this TCR beta chain was carried out in a study of shared clonotypes between healthy human individuals. Background on the study: The study enrolled two women and a few men aged 18 to 49.

Naive-designated CD8 cells lacked CD45RO, were positively enriched for CCR7, and omitted terminally differentiated effector memory CD45RA+ cells. Concerning this clone itself: The antigen remains undetermined.

Using immunoSEQ multiplex PCR, the repertoire was profiled, and TCRdb retains in-frame clones only, with some absent. The table lists about 2 million clones, about 95% of them singletons. Trimming cost V 8 bases and J 3 bases; bases outside gene matches: 8. Looked up from germline, CDR1 is SNHLY and CDR2 is FYNNEI. The CDR3 is 14 amino acids. General study results and limits: Rarefaction showed that sequencing of sorted subsets was incomplete (despite large depth). Generation of non-shared clonotypes was less probable than generation of clonotypes shared by all four donors. Richness estimates generally favored naive over memory subsets.

The material sequenced was naive CD8+ T cells sorted from blood. This chain joins TRBV2 and TRBJ2-7; 9 positions match TRBD1. This TCR came from a man aged 18 to 30 in good health. The CDR3 DNA follows: TGTGCCAGCTGTTCGGACAGGGGCATCTACGAGCAGTACTTC. This encodes CASCSDRGIYEQYF.